These 4 T cell receptor beta chains came from one sample sequenced in a study of cytotoxic CD8 clonotypes in ibrutinib-treated CLL. The data were produced by immunoSEQ multiplex PCR, yet TCRdb's version contains in-frame clones alone and is incomplete. The data show 150,000 to 250,000 clones, with about 72% seen just once and roughly an eighth held by the top ten. The starting material was PBMCs, obtained after 24 months of ibrutinib treatment. These receptors were obtained from a human donor with chronic lymphocytic leukemia.

The chain couples TRBV9 to TRBJ1-1, with D hard to call. Germline CDR1 is SGDLS and CDR2 is YYNGEE. Trimming pared 5 bases from V and 4 bases from J, leaving 12 bases between. The length of the CDR3 is 13 residues. The CDR3 DNA reads TGTGCCAGCAGAGAAAACATGGGCACTGAAGCTTTCTTT. As protein: CASRENMGTEAFF.

The chain combines TRBV6-5 with TRBJ1-5; D is possibly TRBD1 (5 bases). The CDR3 is 13 amino acids. Looked up from germline, CDR1 is MNHEY and CDR2 is SVGAGI. Deletions cut 5 bases from V and 4 bases from J, with 9 bases between. CDR3 nucleotide sequence: TGTGCCAGCAGTCATAGGGGTAATCAGCCCCAGCATTTT. Translating gives CASSHRGNQPQHF.

The CDR3 sequence: CASNDGNIYGYTF. The CDR3 region has the DNA TGTGCCAGTAATGACGGAAACATCTATGGCTACACCTTC. The chain has TRBV19 and TRBJ1-2; no definite D call. Trimming stripped 7 bases from V and 4 bases from J, with 13 bases between. Germline CDR1 and CDR2: LNHDA and SQIVND (reference sequence). The CDR3 covers 13 residues.

The chain couples TRBV27 to TRBJ2-1; D is possibly TRBD1 (6 bases). The V and J ends lost 6 bases and 1 base respectively, with 13 bases between them. The CDR3 spans 15 residues. Germline V lookup: CDR1 MNHEY, CDR2 SMNVEV (reference sequence). The CDR3 bases are TGTGCCAGCAGAAGACAACAGGGATCCTACAATGAGCAGTTCTTC. Protein: CASRRQQGSYNEQFF.